This TCR beta chain originates from a study of T cell repertoires in cytomegalovirus infection. Whole-study findings and limits: Summed public TCR beta family frequency identified CMV carriers bearing the relevant HLA.

TCRdb ran MiXCR on the reads and lists one entry per CDR3 protein. The sample gives some 450,000 distinct CDR3 sequences, roughly 30% of which show up once; about an eighth is in the top ten. This clonotype was seen once. What it recognizes is unknown. At one end the junction does not follow the germline gene, possibly because of a read error. The CDR3 contains 16 residues. Germline V gene lookup returns CDR1 SNHLY and CDR2 FYNNEI. Sequencing was performed on PBMCs. The receptor was isolated from a human donor in good health (CMV status not recorded). Some clones in this sample may be carry-over from other donors' samples. V usage is TRBV2 and J usage is TRBJ2-5; 10 bases line up with TRBD2. Here the CDR3 DNA reads TGTGCCAGCGGACAGGGAGCGGGGGGGTTACAAGAGACCCATTACTTC. Residues: CASGQGAGGLQETHYF.